Included here is one T cell receptor beta chain sequence, with context. Its antigen is undetermined. These data come from a study of pediatric ulcerative colitis. Study-level results: Ulcerative colitis patients shared more blood-rectal clones than controls. Two rectal CDR3 clonotypes occurred in all ulcerative colitis patients.

The CDR3 covers 17 residues. Germline V gene lookup returns CDR1 MNHEY and CDR2 SMNVEV (reference sequence). V was clipped by 6 bases and J by 6 bases, with 26 bases between them. Clones were sequenced by immunoSEQ multiplex PCR, and TCRdb holds only the in-frame ones, with some missing. The table has 60,000 or so clones, just over 75% seen once; the top ten hold 5.2%. The TCR sequence derives from a boy aged 5-17 years with moderate ulcerative colitis. The material sequenced was blood. The chain couples TRBV27 to TRBJ1-1, with TRBD1 as a possible D gene (6 bases). The CDR3 sequence is CASSLRATGLVQAEAFF. DNA for the CDR3: TGTGCCAGCAGCTTAAGGGCAACAGGGCTGGTCCAGGCTGAAGCTTTCTTT.